This TCR beta chain came from a study of naive and memory T cell subsets (dated by TCRdb to 2017 to 2019). Regarding the research as a whole: The figure summarizing these samples reported roughly 10 blood donors, 7 tuberculin skin test biopsies and 3 saline control biopsies. PCR2 was typically performed as a SYBR Green qPCR that was stopped at a set threshold, although end-point PCR (around 6 cycles) could be used instead for low-input samples.

The library was made by 5' RACE. The ligated cDNA was amplified in four rounds of PCR with nested alpha and beta constant region primers together with the SP2 primer. TCR RNA was reverse transcribed with SuperScript IV using alpha and beta constant region primers for the blood and skin samples. Using T4 RNA ligase 1, an oligonucleotide carrying both the Illumina SP2 primer and a UMI was ligated onto the 3' end of the cDNA. The 12-nucleotide UMI consisted of two random hexamers with an eight-base spacer between the hexamers to prevent hairpin formation. TCR alpha and beta chain libraries were processed separately from the second PCR onward, with dual indexing for multiplexing. After pooling, the indexed libraries were analyzed by capillary electrophoresis and sequenced on either an Illumina MiSeq or NextSeq. PhiX DNA at about 5-8% was added to the libraries to raise base diversity and improve cluster recognition. The original pipeline was this. Demultiplexor extracted UMIs from read 2, combined them with read 1 TCR sequence, and split reads by sample indices. V and J genes and V-J junctions were identified by Decombinator, which gave every TCR a five-part identifier that included V and J deletions. UMIs were used by Collapsinator to correct sequencing errors and PCR amplification heterogeneity, so that a UMI-based abundance was obtained for each TCR. CDR3Translator turned identifiers into nucleotide sequence, translated that sequence into amino acids, and pulled out CDR3 regions based on terminal motifs. After normalization to the amount of input RNA, error-corrected alpha and beta TCR counts from blood and skin were compared. TCRdb's own reprocessing of the public reads used fastp at Q25 and MiXCR and kept productive beta chains. One record per CDR3 amino acid sequence lists the most common genes and DNA. The V and J calls and clone size come from TCRdb's table, not from the authors' own analysis. This sample is represented by approximately 49,000 distinct CDR3 sequences; around 5% of them were singletons. The ten largest clonotypes hold roughly 0.8% of the sample.

What the study reported, not specific to this receptor: The potential sensitivity of the RNA-based method to TCR transcript changes with T cell activation and differentiation was acknowledged.

A robust, sensitive protocol for the amplification, sequencing and analysis of TCRs was described in the study, in which 3' ligation of a UMI-containing oligonucleotide to TCR cDNA was used. For whole blood analysis, less than 3 ml of peripheral blood was drawn from adult healthy volunteers into Tempus tubes, and RNA was extracted according to the manufacturer's instructions. Total RNA was used without cell sorting and was treated with RQ1 DNase before reverse transcription, with a target input of about 1 to 1,100 ng. To check how robust the pipeline was in samples where T cells make up a minority population, libraries were built from skin biopsies and whole blood. Based on the germline V gene (reference sequence), the CDR1 and CDR2 sequences are SEHNR and FQNEAQ. The CDR3 spans 15 residues, from the cysteine through the phenylalanine. Of the read, only the CDR3 DNA is kept; its 45 bases are in frame from base 1. Cut back by 5 bases and 2 bases, the V and J ends lie 16 bases apart.

This clonotype was seen ten or more times. The target of this receptor is not known. No per-base quality is available; no much larger clone lies one base away. This TCR was sampled from a female donor in good health. The rearranged chain carries TRBV7-9 and TRBJ2-7; a tentative D call is TRBD2 (6 bases match). For the CDR3, the sequence is CASSPGGEIPYEQYF. The DNA is as follows: TGTGCCAGCAGCCCCGGCGGGGAAATACCCTACGAGCAGTACTTC.